This is a list of T cell receptor beta chains from one sample in a study of T-cell reconstitution after alpha-beta-depleted transplantation in children. TCRdb reanalysed the PCR reads using MiXCR and keeps one entry per CDR3 protein. The sample has a few hundred thousand distinct CDR3 sequences, 10% seen once. The specimen comprised PBMCs, sampled before TCRalphabeta/CD19-depleted stem cell transplant. Source of these receptors: a boy under three years old with acute myeloid leukemia, due to receive a stem cell transplant. Both conserved end residues are part of each CDR3. D genes are given only for firm matches. Clone size is shown for a subset of rows, as once, few, many or a class of expanded clone.

d_call j_call v_call clone_size cdr3_nt cdr3_aa
NA TRBJ1-1 TRBV29-1 many TGCAGCGTTGTTCGGGGGTCGGGCACTGAAGCTTTCTTT CSVVRGSGTEAFF
TRBD2 TRBJ2-5 TRBV7-2 many TGTGCCAGCAGCTTAGGCCTAGCGGCAAGGGAGACCCAGTACTTC CASSLGLAARETQYF
NA TRBJ1-2 TRBV6-6 many TGTGCCAGCAGTTACTTCCCTTTGTGGGGCTACACCTTC CASSYFPLWGYTF
NA TRBJ2-6 TRBV11-2 many TGTGCCAGCAGCTCGCGGACTGGGATCGATGGGGCCAACGTCCTGACTTTC CASSSRTGIDGANVLTF
TRBD1 TRBJ2-2 TRBV3-1 NA TGTGCCAGCAGCCGCAAAGGAGGGACAGGAAGGACCGGGGAGCTGTTTTTT CASSRKGGTGRTGELFF
TRBD1 TRBJ2-1 TRBV7-8 few TGTGCCAGCAGCCCCATGGACAGGGGGCCTTACAATGAGCAGTTCTTC CASSPMDRGPYNEQFF
NA TRBJ2-2 TRBV27 few TGTGCCAGCAGTTCCGAGTCATCGTACTTGCCCGGGGAGCTGTTTTTT CASSSESSYLPGELFF
NA TRBJ2-3 TRBV11-3 many TGTGCCAGCAGCTCCGGACGGAGCACAGATACGCAGTATTTT CASSSGRSTDTQYF
NA TRBJ2-7 TRBV6-1 many TGTGCCAGCAGGGGGCCGGATGCTTACGAGCAGTACTTC CASRGPDAYEQYF
NA TRBJ2-1 TRBV20-1 NA TGCAGTGCTAGAGATTACGGGCCCTCCTACAATGAGCAGTTCTTC CSARDYGPSYNEQFF
TRBD1 TRBJ2-7 TRBV7-2 many TGTGCCAGCAGCCTCGGCCAGGACAGGAGGACCTACGAGCAGTACTTC CASSLGQDRRTYEQYF
NA TRBJ2-1 TRBV6-2/TRBV6-3 many TGTGCCAGCAGTTACCCCCCCTCTAGCGACCACTCCTACAATGAGCAGTTCTTC CASSYPPSSDHSYNEQFF
TRBD1 TRBJ2-7 TRBV29-1 many TGCAGCGTTGAAGGACCGGGACAGGACAACGAGCAGTACTTC CSVEGPGQDNEQYF
TRBD1 TRBJ1-5 TRBV12-3/TRBV12-4 many TGTGCCAGCAGTTTATTGGGGACAGGTCGTCAGCCCCAGCATTTT CASSLLGTGRQPQHF
NA TRBJ2-2 TRBV7-9 many TGTGCCAGCAGCCACAGGGCCGGGGAGCTGTTTTTT CASSHRAGELFF
TRBD2 TRBJ2-7 TRBV6-5 many TGTGCCAGCAGTTACCCCCCTTTGGGACTAGCGGACGAGCAGTACTTC CASSYPPLGLADEQYF
NA TRBJ2-5 TRBV24-1 many TGTGCCACCAGTGATCGACGGGTAAAAGAGACCCAGTACTTC CATSDRRVKETQYF
NA TRBJ2-1 TRBV4-1 many TGCGCCAGCAGCACCCCCGGGACCCTTTTAGGCAATGAGCAGTTCTTC CASSTPGTLLGNEQFF
NA TRBJ1-2 TRBV7-2 many TGTGCCAGCAGCTTACGGGTTCATGGCTACACCTTC CASSLRVHGYTF
NA TRBJ2-3 TRBV12-3/TRBV12-4 many TGTGCCAGCAGTTTTACCTGGACGGCAGATACGCAGTATTTT CASSFTWTADTQYF
NA TRBJ1-1 TRBV29-1 many TGCAGCGTTGACCTTAGGGGCACTGAAGCTTTCTTT CSVDLRGTEAFF
NA TRBJ2-1 TRBV7-2 many TGTGCCAGCAGCTTAAGACTAGAATATGAGCAGTTCTTC CASSLRLEYEQFF